A selection of T cell receptor beta chains follows, all from one sample in a study of tumor-infiltrating lymphocytes in primary liver carcinoma. A single record per CDR3 protein comes from TCRdb applying MiXCR to the multiplex PCR reads. The sample shows a few hundred thousand distinct CDR3 sequences, roughly three fifths of them seen only once. The sequenced sample consisted of peripheral blood. The origin of the receptors is a woman aged 25 to 39 with primary liver carcinoma and hepatitis B virus infection. Each CDR3 is given with its conserved first and last residue. D genes are given only for firm matches. Rows give clone size only sometimes, using once, few, many, or a class for an expanded clone.

TRBJ2-1 TRBD2 few TRBV6-6 CASSYSEGGDQFF TGTGCCAGCAGTTACTCAGAGGGAGGGGACCAGTTCTTC
TRBJ2-7 NA many TRBV4-2 CASSQDQTGGYEQYF TGTGCCAGCAGCCAAGATCAAACTGGGGGTTACGAGCAGTACTTC
TRBJ2-1 TRBD2 NA TRBV12-3/TRBV12-4 CASSLGGSNAQFF TGTGCCAGCAGTTTAGGCGGGAGTAATGCGCAGTTCTTC
TRBJ1-5 NA many TRBV12-3/TRBV12-4 CASGSQGSRNQPQHF TGTGCCAGCGGATCTCAGGGAAGTAGAAATCAGCCCCAGCATTTT
TRBJ2-7 NA NA TRBV5-1 CASSLTGTAYEQYF TGCGCCAGCAGCCTGACAGGGACTGCCTACGAGCAGTACTTC
TRBJ1-2 NA NA TRBV29-1 CSVGWEGGNYGYTF TGCAGCGTTGGATGGGAGGGCGGTAACTATGGCTACACCTTC
TRBJ2-7 TRBD1 NA TRBV4-2 CASSQDAKDRTSYEQYF TGTGCCAGCAGCCAAGACGCTAAGGACAGGACTTCCTACGAGCAGTACTTC
TRBJ2-7 NA many TRBV11-1 CASSTNAAVQAYEQYF TGTGCCAGCAGCACTAACGCGGCAGTACAAGCCTACGAGCAGTACTTC
TRBJ2-1 NA once TRBV11-1 CASSSRLAATTHTHNEQFF TGTGCCAGTAGCTCGCGATTAGCCGCGACTACACACACACACAATGAGCAGTTCTTC
TRBJ2-7 NA many TRBV10-3 CAISAWSTSYEQYF TGTGCCATCAGTGCGTGGTCAACCTCCTACGAGCAGTACTTC
TRBJ1-4 TRBD1 NA TRBV6-6 CASSSRQGLVKLFF TGTGCCAGCAGTTCTCGACAGGGATTGGTCAAACTGTTTTTT
TRBJ2-1 TRBD2 NA TRBV5-1 CASTLGGGFDEQFF TGCGCCAGCACACTCGGGGGGGGCTTCGATGAGCAGTTCTTC
TRBJ2-1 NA NA TRBV25-1 CASSDPKGSSYNEQFF TGTGCCAGCAGTGATCCAAAAGGAAGCTCCTACAATGAGCAGTTCTTC
TRBJ2-7 NA NA TRBV6-2/TRBV6-3 CVSSYYGGNEQYF TGTGTCAGCAGTTACTATGGGGGCAACGAGCAGTACTTC
TRBJ2-3 TRBD2 few TRBV10-3 CAIAGGTDTQYF TGTGCCATAGCGGGAGGCACAGATACGCAGTATTTT
TRBJ2-5 TRBD2 few TRBV28 CASSGLQAGGQETQYF TGTGCCAGCAGTGGACTCCAGGCGGGAGGGCAAGAGACCCAGTACTTC
TRBJ2-5 TRBD2 many TRBV29-1 CSVEDPREGRETQYF TGCAGCGTTGAAGATCCCCGGGAGGGTAGAGAGACCCAGTACTTC
TRBJ1-2 NA NA TRBV12-3/TRBV12-4 CASSFGGAYYGYTF TGTGCCAGCAGTTTCGGGGGGGCCTACTATGGCTACACCTTC
TRBJ2-3 NA few TRBV7-9 CASRGGGDTQYF TGTGCCAGCAGGGGGGGCGGGGATACCCAGTATTTT